Following are 8 T cell receptor beta chains from one sample sequenced in a study of Graves' ophthalmopathy and Graves' hyperthyroidism. Amplifying from RNA transcripts, the study obtained TCR beta CDR3 regions. RT-PCR in the first round used HTBI primers; a second-round multiplex PCR followed. TCRdb re-called the multiplex PCR reads through MiXCR, storing one row per CDR3 protein. The sample shows roughly 1.1 million distinct CDR3 sequences, less than 45% of them seen only once. The sample consisted of peripheral blood or thyroid tissue (not recorded which). Source of these receptors: an adult man with Graves' hyperthyroidism.

This clonotype was observed at least ten times. The V gene is TRBV19, the J gene TRBJ1-1, with D unclear. Germline V lookup: CDR1 LNHDA, CDR2 SQIVND (reference sequence). CDR3 size: 14 residues. Trimming stripped 4 bases from V and 5 bases from J, with 14 bases between. CDR3 in DNA: TGTGCCAGTAGTACCTCAGGCTTCCCAACTGAAGCTTTCTTT. Protein sequence: CASSTSGFPTEAFF.

This clonotype appeared many times. V usage is TRBV7-2 and J usage is TRBJ1-5; 7 nucleotides line up with TRBD1. The germline gives CDR1 SGHTA, CDR2 FQGNSA. The CDR3 length is 13 residues. Unmatched junction bases numbered 1, after V lost 8 bases and J lost 0 bases. Written as DNA, the CDR3 is TGTGCCAGCGGGACAGATAGCAATCAGCCCCAGCATTTT. This codes for CASGTDSNQPQHF.

This clonotype appeared once. The conserved closing phenylalanine or tryptophan is absent in this CDR3, likely reflecting a read error. V and J are TRBV29-1 and TRBJ1-5, with a weak D call TRBD1 (5 bases). Germline CDR1 reads SQVTM; CDR2 reads ANQGSEA. CDR3 length: 15 amino acids. V dropped 3 bases and J dropped 2 bases, with 14 bases sitting between them. CDR3 sequence reads: CSVEEGNDGNQPQHL. The CDR3 nucleotides read TGCAGCGTTGAGGAGGGGAATGATGGCAATCAGCCCCAGCATCTT.

The chain is built from TRBV28 and TRBJ1-5; D might be TRBD1 (5 bases). This CDR3 is 14 amino acids long. V was clipped by 7 bases and J by 7 bases, with 17 bases between them. The germline CDR1 and CDR2 sequences are MDHEN and SYDVKM. The CDR3 nucleotides are TGTGCCAGCACCTGGAGGGGAGGTGGACAGCCCCAGCATTTT. Protein sequence: CASTWRGGGQPQHF.

In regard to this clonotype: The conserved phenylalanine or tryptophan normally closing the CDR3 is absent here, so this likely arose from a read error. This rearrangement joins TRBV9 to TRBJ2-7, with D possibly TRBD1 on 6 matching bases. CDR1 is SGDLS, CDR2 YYNGEE, per germline. The CDR3 length is 17 residues. Here the CDR3 reads CASSLAYTGWGPYEQYL. CDR3 DNA: TGCGCCAGCAGCTTGGCGTACACGGGGTGGGGGCCCTACGAGCAGTACCTC.

This clonotype was counted ten times or more. At one end, the junction sequence differs from germline, possibly due to a read error. The rearrangement links TRBV7-8 to TRBJ2-5; 9 bases agree with TRBD2. Per the germline V gene, CDR1 is SGHVS and CDR2 is FQNEAQ. The CDR3 is 15 residues long. The CDR3 sequence: CASSPRDPPGLASRF. CDR3 bases: TGTGCCAGCAGCCCCAGAGATCCCCCGGGACTAGCCTCCCGGTTC. Filled out from reference TRBV7-8 and TRBJ2-5, the complete variable domain reads GAGVSQSPRYKVAKRGQDVALRCDPISGHVSLFWYQQALGQGPEFLTYFQNEAQLDKSGLPSDRFFAERPEGSVSTLKIQRTQQEDSAVYLCASSPRDPPGLASRFGPGTRLLVL.

This clonotype was picked up many times. The gene calls are TRBV10-2 and TRBJ2-7; tentatively, D is TRBD1 (6 bases). CDR1 and CDR2 from the germline V gene are WSHSY and SAAADI. The CDR3 runs 13 residues. Trimming pared 6 bases from V and 7 bases from J, leaving 16 bases between. Written as DNA, the CDR3 is TGCGCCAGCAGACAGGGAACGTTGGGAGAGCAGTACTTC. It translates to CASRQGTLGEQYF.

This chain connects TRBV29-1 to TRBJ2-7; D is perhaps TRBD2 (5 bases). V was clipped by 2 bases and J by 0 bases, with 17 bases between them. The CDR3 is 16 residues long. Germline V gives CDR1 SQVTM, CDR2 ANQGSEA. DNA of the CDR3: TGCAGCGTTGAACTCTCGCCGTCAGGACTCTCCTACGAGCAGTACTTC. Protein: CSVELSPSGLSYEQYF.